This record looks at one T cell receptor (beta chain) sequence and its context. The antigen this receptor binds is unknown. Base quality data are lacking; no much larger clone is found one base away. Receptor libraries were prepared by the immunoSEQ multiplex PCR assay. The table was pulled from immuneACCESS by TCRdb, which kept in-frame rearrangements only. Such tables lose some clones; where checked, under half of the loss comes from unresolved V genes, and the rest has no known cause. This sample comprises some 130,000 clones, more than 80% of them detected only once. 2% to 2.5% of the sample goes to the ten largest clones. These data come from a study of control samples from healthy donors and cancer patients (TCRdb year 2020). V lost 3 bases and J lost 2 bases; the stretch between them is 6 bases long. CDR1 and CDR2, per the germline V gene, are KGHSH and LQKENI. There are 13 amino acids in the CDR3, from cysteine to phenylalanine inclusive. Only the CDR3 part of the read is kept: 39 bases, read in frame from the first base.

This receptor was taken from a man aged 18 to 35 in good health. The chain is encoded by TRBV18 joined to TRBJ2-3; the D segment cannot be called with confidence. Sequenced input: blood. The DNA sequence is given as TGTGCCAGCTCACCCAGGACCACAGATACGCAGTATTTT. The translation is CASSPRTTDTQYF.